The 28 T cell receptor beta chains below come from one sample, sequenced in a study of human T cells and chemical hapten exposure. Indicated time point: patch test 1, 2 weeks after DPC sensitization. Treatment: therapeutic diphenylcyclopropenone sensitization with weekly scalp DPC. Each CDR3 protein is one row after TCRdb ran MiXCR on the RACE reads. The sample has approximately 100,000 distinct CDR3 sequences, 11% seen once. This sample comprised whole blood, obtained in connection with sensitization to the hapten diphenylcyclopropenone (DPC). All receptors derive from a woman aged 40 to 50 with alopecia areata. Some clones in this sample may be carry-over from other donors' samples.

This clonotype was found many times. The germline gene is not matched at one end of the junction; a read error may be the cause. J is TRBJ1-1 and V is TRBV6-5, with D maybe TRBD1 (5 bases). The germline CDR1 and CDR2 sequences are MNHEY and SVGAGI. CDR3 length: 15 amino acids. CDR3 sequence: CASSYSTGPRAEVFF. CDR3 bases: TGTGCCAGCAGTTACTCTACAGGCCCGAGAGCTGAAGTTTTCTTT.

This clonotype was seen ten or more times. This chain uses TRBV7-3 with TRBJ2-5, with 7 bases identical to TRBD1. Germline CDR1 and CDR2: SGHTA and FQGTGA. With 5 bases clipped from V and 3 bases from J, the junction kept 3 bases outside the gene matches. The CDR3 has 13 residues. The CDR3 nucleotides are TGTGCCAGCAGCCACGGGACAGAAGAGACCCAGTACTTC. It encodes CASSHGTEETQYF.

In this sample, this clonotype turned up many times. The gene calls are TRBV3-1 and TRBJ2-5; a possible D gene is TRBD1 (6 bases). Trimming removed 0 bases at V and 1 base at J, with 12 bases between. CDR3 length equals 16 residues. Germline CDR1 and CDR2: LGHDT and YNNKEL (reference sequence). The CDR3 sequence is CASSQEGTLSQETQYF. CDR3 nucleotide sequence: TGTGCCAGCAGCCAAGAGGGGACACTCTCCCAAGAGACCCAGTACTTC.

The CDR3 DNA reads TGTGCCAGCAGCTCCCGGGGGGGGGCGTACGAGCAGTACTTC. It is translated as CASSSRGGAYEQYF. The J gene is TRBJ2-7, the V gene TRBV5-4; 8 bases match TRBD2. Germline V lookup: CDR1 SGHNT, CDR2 YYREEE (reference sequence). Losses at the gene ends were 3 bases for V and 4 bases for J; bases not matched to a gene: 6. This CDR3 is 14 amino acids long.

This clonotype was detected many times. The chain recombines TRBV6-2 or TRBV6-3 with TRBJ2-1, with D possibly being TRBD2 (5 bases). This CDR3 region has 15 residues. V was trimmed by 0 bases and J by 5 bases, leaving 11 bases between them. Germline CDR1 MNHEY, CDR2 SVGEGT. CDR3 region: CASSYSADSDNEQFF. The DNA of the CDR3 is TGTGCCAGCAGTTACTCCGCGGACTCTGACAATGAGCAGTTCTTC.

This clonotype has just a few counts. The rearrangement uses TRBV30 and TRBJ2-1; 11 bases map to TRBD2. The CDR3 is made up of 20 amino acids. CDR1 is GTSNPN, CDR2 SVGIG, per germline (reference sequence). With 0 bases clipped from V and 0 bases from J, the junction kept 13 bases outside the gene matches. The CDR3 coding sequence is TGTGCCTGGAGTGTACTCAAGGGTAGCGGGGGGGAGGACTCCTACAATGAGCAGTTCTTC. This codes for CAWSVLKGSGGEDSYNEQFF.

The chain employs TRBV28 and TRBJ2-7, with a weak D call TRBD1 (6 bases). CDR1 MDHEN and CDR2 SYDVKM come from the germline V gene. This CDR3 has 14 residues. Trimming removed 11 bases from V and 6 bases from J, with 23 bases in between. CDR3 in amino acids: CACLNRQGHFEQYF. The CDR3 region has the DNA TGTGCCTGCCTAAACCGGCAGGGGCACTTCGAGCAGTACTTC.

This clonotype was counted a few times. The rearrangement uses TRBV11-2 and TRBJ2-1; no clear D gene. Deletions cut 2 bases from V and 0 bases from J, with 8 bases between. This CDR3 contains 15 residues. CDR1 SGHAT and CDR2 FQNNGV come from the germline V gene. In DNA, the CDR3 is TGTGCCAGCAGCTTACTCCGGAGCTCCTACAATGAGCAGTTCTTC. Translated: CASSLLRSSYNEQFF. Complete variable domain (other parts from reference TRBV11-2 and TRBJ2-1): EAGVAQSPRYKIIEKRQSVAFWCNPISGHATLYWYQQILGQGPKLLIQFQNNGVVDDSQLPKDRFSAERLKGVDSTLKIQPAKLEDSAVYLCASSLLRSSYNEQFFGPGTRLTVL.

This clonotype was observed many times. The V and J genes are TRBV4-3 and TRBJ1-1, with a weak D call TRBD1 (6 bases). V was clipped by 4 bases and J by 3 bases, with 24 bases between them. CDR3 length equals 18 residues. Germline V CDR1 and CDR2: LGHNA, YSLEER. The DNA of the CDR3 is TGCGCCAGCAGCCCTTGGGCTGGCAGGGGAGGTAGGGACACTGAAGCTTTCTTT. Its protein product is CASSPWAGRGGRDTEAFF.

This clonotype was observed a handful of times. The CDR3 nucleotides are TGTGCCAGCAGTTCACCGACAGGGCCAACCTACGAGCAGTACTTC. Translation gives CASSSPTGPTYEQYF. The chain recombines TRBV6-2 or TRBV6-3 with TRBJ2-7; 7 bases are a match to TRBD1. This CDR3 spans 15 amino acids. V trimming: 4 bases; J trimming: 2 bases; junction bases outside the gene matches: 8. Looked up from germline, CDR1 is MNHEY and CDR2 is SVGEGT.

In its sample, this clonotype was seen many times. The chain uses TRBV9 and TRBJ1-2; D ambiguous. Germline-derived CDR1 and CDR2 are SGDLS and YYNGEE. Between the trimmed V and J ends, which lost 3 bases and 8 bases, there was a span of 8 bases. The CDR3 extends over 11 amino acids. In DNA form, the CDR3 reads TGTGCCAGCAGCGCAAACCAGGGCTACACCTTC. Its translation is CASSANQGYTF.

This clonotype was detected a few times. V usage is TRBV20-1 and J usage is TRBJ1-5; 12 nucleotides agree with TRBD1. Germline V CDR1 and CDR2: DFQATT, SNEGSKA (reference sequence). The V gene end was trimmed by 5 bases and the J gene end by 0 bases; junction bases not matched to a gene: 5. This CDR3 region has 16 residues. The CDR3 reads CSAGDRGLRSNQPQHF. CDR3 DNA sequence: TGCAGTGCTGGGGACAGGGGGCTGCGTAGCAATCAGCCCCAGCATTTT.

This clonotype was seen a few times. Given a much more abundant clone one base away, this may be a read error. This rearrangement joins TRBV7-9 to TRBJ2-1, with D perhaps matching TRBD1 (5 bases). The CDR3 extends over 11 amino acids. CDR1 is SEHNR, CDR2 FQNEAQ, per germline (reference sequence). V was cut by 5 bases and J by 8 bases, with 7 bases left in between. The CDR3 nucleotides read TGTGCCAGCAGCATAGGGGATGAGCAGTTCTTC. This codes for CASSIGDEQFF.

This clonotype was counted many times. The V and J genes are TRBV7-9 and TRBJ2-5; D not resolved. The ends were cut back, 6 bases at V and 3 bases at J, with 11 bases in the middle. The CDR3 consists of 13 residues. The V gene's germline CDR1 is SEHNR and CDR2 FQNEAQ (reference sequence). Here the CDR3 DNA reads TGTGCCAGCAGGCAGACACAAAAAGAGACCCAGTACTTC. The encoded protein is CASRQTQKETQYF.

This clonotype showed up many times. The J gene is TRBJ2-5, the V gene TRBV6-2 or TRBV6-3; 10 nucleotides line up with TRBD2. Germline CDR1 is MNHEY and CDR2 is SVGEGT. V lost 6 bases to trimming and J lost 4 bases; unmatched junction nucleotides: 8. The CDR3 has 15 residues. The CDR3 bases are TGTGCCAGCAGAGAGAGCGGGGGGGCAGCAGAGACCCAGTACTTC. Translating gives CASRESGGAAETQYF.

V is TRBV5-6 and J is TRBJ1-1, with TRBD1 matching over 7 bases. The junction had 2 bases not matched to a gene; V was cut back by 0 bases and J by 9 bases. The germline V gene encodes CDR1 SGHDT and CDR2 YYEEEE. The CDR3 is 12 residues long. The CDR3 DNA follows: TGTGCCAGCAGCTTGGTACAGGGGCAAGCTTTCTTT. It specifies CASSLVQGQAFF.

The V and J genes are TRBV6-2 or TRBV6-3 and TRBJ1-1; tentative D call: TRBD1 (5 bases). Trimming pared 0 bases from V and 3 bases from J, leaving 11 bases between. Germline V CDR1 and CDR2: MNHEY, SVGEGT. The CDR3 is made up of 15 amino acids. CDR3 residues: CASSYSSRGDTEAFF. The CDR3 bases are TGTGCCAGCAGTTACTCGTCAAGGGGTGACACTGAAGCTTTCTTT.

This clonotype was picked up many times. The rearrangement links TRBV20-1 to TRBJ1-2, with D possibly matching TRBD1 (5 bases). CDR3 length equals 15 residues. Trimming took off 0 bases at V and 3 bases at J, with 14 bases between the two ends. The V gene's germline CDR1 is DFQATT and CDR2 SNEGSKA (reference sequence). Here the CDR3 reads CSARDWKGTYYGYTF. CDR3 coding DNA: TGCAGTGCTAGAGATTGGAAAGGGACGTACTATGGCTACACCTTC.

The V and J genes are TRBV7-9 and TRBJ2-6; 9 nucleotides align to TRBD1. V lost 8 bases, J lost 6 bases, and 8 bases stayed unmatched. Germline CDR1 SEHNR, CDR2 FQNEAQ (reference sequence). This CDR3 comprises 15 residues. The CDR3 protein is CASARGDRAANVLTF. In DNA form, the CDR3 reads TGTGCCAGCGCGCGCGGGGACAGGGCGGCCAACGTCCTGACTTTC.

The table lists this clonotype with a few counts. The rearrangement uses TRBV11-2 and TRBJ1-3, with D perhaps matching TRBD1 (5 bases). This CDR3 is 14 amino acids long. Looked up from germline, CDR1 is SGHAT and CDR2 is FQNNGV. Trimming took 4 bases from V and 2 from J, leaving 9 bases between them. This chain's CDR3 is CASSSRQTGNTIYF. Written as DNA, the CDR3 is TGTGCCAGCAGCTCTAGACAGACTGGAAACACCATATATTTT.

This clonotype was recorded many times. J is TRBJ1-1 and V is TRBV9; D gene uncertain. The CDR3 sequence is 13 residues long. The germline V gene encodes CDR1 SGDLS and CDR2 YYNGEE. V was clipped by 0 bases and J by 4 bases, with 7 bases between them. CDR3 coding DNA: TGTGCCAGCAGCGTAGATCCGGGCACTGAAGCTTTCTTT. Protein: CASSVDPGTEAFF.

This clonotype has at least ten counts. The chain uses TRBV14 and TRBJ2-3; D not resolved. V dropped 1 base and J dropped 6 bases, with 14 bases sitting between them. Germline CDR1 reads SGHDN; CDR2 reads FVKESK. CDR3 length: 15 amino acids. The CDR3 DNA sequence: TGTGCCAGCAGCCAAGTCGGGCAGGTCTTGGATACGCAGTATTTT. This translates into CASSQVGQVLDTQYF.

This clonotype has ten or more counts. The CDR3 DNA is TGTGCCAGTAGCCTATCTACGGGGTCTGGGGCCAACGTCCTGACTTTC. Translation: CASSLSTGSGANVLTF. V usage is TRBV19 and J usage is TRBJ2-6, with a possible D match to TRBD2 (5 bases). V lost 6 bases and J 1 base, leaving 13 bases between the germline ends. Germline CDR1 LNHDA, CDR2 SQIVND (reference sequence). The CDR3 runs to 16 residues. Full variable domain (remainder filled in from reference TRBV19 and TRBJ2-6): DGGITQSPKYLFRKEGQNVTLSCEQNLNHDAMYWYRQDPGQGLRLIYYSQIVNDFQKGDIAEGYSVSREKKESFPLTVTSAQKNPTAFYLCASSLSTGSGANVLTFGAGSRLTVL.

V usage is TRBV18 and J usage is TRBJ2-6, with no clear D. The length of the CDR3 is 16 residues. CDR1 is KGHSH and CDR2 is LQKENI in the germline V gene. V lost 3 bases and J 0 bases, leaving 9 bases between the germline ends. The chain's CDR3 is CASSPVSSSGANVLTF. The CDR3 nucleotides are TGTGCCAGCTCACCGGTATCAAGCTCTGGGGCCAACGTCCTGACTTTC. Filled out from reference TRBV18 and TRBJ2-6, the complete variable domain reads NAGVMQNPRHLVRRRGQEARLRCSPMKGHSHVYWYRQLPEEGLKFMVYLQKENIIDESGMPKERFSAEFPKEGPSILRIQQVVRGDSAAYFCASSPVSSSGANVLTFGAGSRLTVL.

This clonotype was counted many times. This chain uses TRBV12-3 or TRBV12-4 with TRBJ1-1, with a possible D match to TRBD1 (5 bases). The CDR3 extends over 15 amino acids. Trimming pared 7 bases from V and 5 bases from J, leaving 20 bases between. The CDR3 loop reads CASNAPGPQRTEAFF. The DNA of the CDR3 is TGTGCCAGCAATGCCCCGGGACCCCAGCGGACTGAAGCTTTCTTT.

This clonotype was counted ten times or more. This chain connects TRBV14 to TRBJ1-1; D remains unclear. Trimming removed 0 bases from V and 1 base from J, with 6 bases in between. Germline CDR1 reads SGHDN; CDR2 reads FVKESK. The CDR3 spans 14 residues. This chain's CDR3 is CASSQEGGNTEAFF. The CDR3 DNA follows: TGTGCCAGCAGCCAAGAAGGCGGGAACACTGAAGCTTTCTTT. Full variable domain (missing parts from reference TRBV14 and TRBJ1-1): EAGVTQFPSHSVIEKGQTVTLRCDPISGHDNLYWYRRVMGKEIKFLLHFVKESKQDESGMPNNRFLAERTGGTYSTLKVQPAELEDSGVYFCASSQEGGNTEAFFGQGTRLTVV.

The V gene is TRBV2, the J gene TRBJ2-1, with D perhaps matching TRBD1 (5 bases). Trimming took off 7 bases at V and 11 bases at J, with 12 bases between the two ends. The CDR3 is 11 amino acids. Germline V gene data show CDR1 as SNHLY and CDR2 as FYNNEI. The DNA for the CDR3 is TGTGCCAGCACCCAGGGTGTTCAGCAGTTCTTC. Amino acids: CASTQGVQQFF.

This clonotype was seen many times. In DNA form, the CDR3 reads TGTGCCAGCAGCCCCCCAGGGGGCAACTATGGCTACACCTTC. The encoded protein is CASSPPGGNYGYTF. The chain joins TRBV11-2 to TRBJ1-2; 8 bases agree with TRBD1. V was pared by 5 bases and J by 2 bases, with 4 bases of the junction left unmatched. The CDR3 is made up of 14 amino acids. Germline assignment: CDR1 SGHAT and CDR2 FQNNGV.